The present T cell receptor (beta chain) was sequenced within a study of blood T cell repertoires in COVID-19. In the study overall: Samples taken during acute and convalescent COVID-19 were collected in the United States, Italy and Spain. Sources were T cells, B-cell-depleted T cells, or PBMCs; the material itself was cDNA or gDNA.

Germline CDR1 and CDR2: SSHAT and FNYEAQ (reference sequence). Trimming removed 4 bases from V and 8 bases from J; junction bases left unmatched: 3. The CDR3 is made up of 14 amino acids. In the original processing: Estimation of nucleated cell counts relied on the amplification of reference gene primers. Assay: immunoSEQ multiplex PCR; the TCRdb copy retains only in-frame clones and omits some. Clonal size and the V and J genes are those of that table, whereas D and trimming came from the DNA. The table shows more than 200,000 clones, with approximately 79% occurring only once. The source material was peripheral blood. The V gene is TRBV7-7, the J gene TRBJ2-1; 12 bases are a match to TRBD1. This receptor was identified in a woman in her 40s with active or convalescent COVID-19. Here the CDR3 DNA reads TGTGCCAGCAGCTCGGGACAGGGGGCCGATGAGCAGTTCTTC. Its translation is CASSSGQGADEQFF.